This T cell receptor beta chain was retrieved from a study of regulatory T cells in long-lasting Graves disease. Sequencing libraries for TCR beta were prepared with iRepertoire HTBI primers and Arm-PCR of CDR3 regions. TCRdb reprocessed the multiplex PCR reads via MiXCR and lists one record per CDR3 protein. There are 400,000 to 650,000 distinct CDR3 sequences in the sample; roughly a sixth occur only once, and around 25% lies in the top ten. This clonotype was seen many times. Regarding time point: newly diagnosed GD, antithyroid drugs for less than 3 months. The authors made the TCR library using RNA they extracted from PBMCs. The CDR3 is 14 amino acids. Germline CDR1 and CDR2: MNHEY and SVGEGT. Trimming left V 0 bases short and J 0 bases short, with 6 bases between. This sample also appeared in a second study, on T cells in Graves' hyperthyroidism and ophthalmopathy. From that report: Blood also carried most thyroid clonotypes expanded above 0.001.

The material sequenced was peripheral blood mononuclear cells (PBMCs), taken at new diagnosis, from a patient treated with antithyroid drugs. This chain uses TRBV6-2 or TRBV6-3 with TRBJ2-7; tentatively, D is TRBD2 (6 bases). The clonotype comes from a woman aged 40-60 years with Graves disease. CDR3 region: CASSYSGGSYEQYF. The CDR3 nucleotides are TGTGCCAGCAGTTACTCCGGGGGCTCCTACGAGCAGTACTTC.